The 11 T cell receptor beta chains reported below all come from one sample, sequenced in a study of identical twins. In TCRdb, the 5' RACE reads were re-called with MiXCR into one record per CDR3 protein. This sample has a few hundred thousand distinct CDR3 sequences, with 9% to 15% found just once. These records were also assigned to another study, of yellow fever vaccine responses in identical twins.

Sequenced sample: CD8+ T cells sorted from blood. Receptor source: a woman younger than 35 in good health.

Many counts were recorded for this clonotype. The chain links TRBV6-5 to TRBJ2-2; D is unclear. The V gene lost 2 bases and the J gene lost 7 bases, with 17 bases spanning the gap. This CDR3 has 16 residues. From germline, CDR1 is MNHEY and CDR2 SVGAGI. CDR3 sequence: CASSYLTDGGHGELFF. The CDR3 DNA follows: TGTGCCAGCAGTTACCTGACGGACGGTGGCCACGGGGAGCTGTTTTTT.

The chain uses TRBV7-2 and TRBJ2-1, with 9 bases that match TRBD1. The V segment lost 6 bases and the J segment 9 bases; nucleotides outside the gene matches: 6. The CDR3 length is 13 residues. Germline CDR1 SGHTA, CDR2 FQGNSA. CDR3 residues: CASRGTGRVEQFF. The CDR3 nucleotides are TGTGCCAGCAGGGGGACAGGGCGCGTTGAGCAGTTCTTC.

This sequence joins TRBV29-1 and TRBJ2-7; 14 nucleotides line up with TRBD2. Trimming at V came to 6 bases and at J to 7 bases, leaving 8 bases not matched to a gene. The CDR3 consists of 14 residues. Germline V CDR1 and CDR2: SQVTM, ANQGSEA. In nucleotides, the CDR3 is TGCAGCGTCGTGGGGGGACTAGCGGGAGAGGAGCAGTACTTC. Protein product: CSVVGGLAGEEQYF.

DNA for the CDR3: TGCAGCGTTGATCCGGGATCCTACAATGAGCAGTTCTTC. Translation gives CSVDPGSYNEQFF. The chain links TRBV29-1 to TRBJ2-1, with D tentatively TRBD2 (5 bases). Trimming shortened V by 3 bases and J by 1 base, and 7 bases separated the two germline ends. The CDR3 consists of 13 residues. Germline-derived CDR1 and CDR2 are SQVTM and ANQGSEA.

The chain has TRBV20-1 and TRBJ2-7; D possibly corresponds to TRBD2 (6 bases). The length of the CDR3 is 13 residues. Germline V gene lookup returns CDR1 DFQATT and CDR2 SNEGSKA (reference sequence). Trimming took off 0 bases at V and 4 bases at J, with 10 bases between the two ends. CDR3 bases: TGCAGTGCTAGAGAGGGGCGGGAATACGAGCAGTACTTC. As protein: CSAREGREYEQYF.

This clonotype has at least ten counts. The chain recombines TRBV2 with TRBJ1-5; no definite D call. Germline CDR1 SNHLY, CDR2 FYNNEI. Trimming took off 3 bases at V and 0 bases at J, with 9 bases between the two ends. The CDR3 length is 15 residues. CDR3 amino acids: CASSDRGYSNQPQHF. The CDR3 DNA follows: TGTGCCAGCAGTGACCGAGGTTATAGCAATCAGCCCCAGCATTTT.

The rearrangement uses TRBV5-1 and TRBJ2-1; the match to TRBD2 covers 9 bases. Germline V gene sequence: CDR1 SGHRS, CDR2 YFSETQ. V was pared by 7 bases and J by 0 bases, with 17 bases of the junction left unmatched. The CDR3 is 19 amino acids. The CDR3 sequence: CASRARGLAGRFSYNEQFF. The CDR3 DNA reads TGCGCCAGCCGCGCTCGGGGTCTAGCGGGAAGATTCTCCTACAATGAGCAGTTCTTC.

This sequence joins TRBV20-1 and TRBJ2-1; 7 positions match TRBD2. CDR3 length: 15 residues. The V and J ends lost 0 bases and 7 bases, in that order; junction bases with no gene match: 9. The V gene's germline CDR1 is DFQATT and CDR2 SNEGSKA (reference sequence). DNA of the CDR3: TGCAGTGCTAGAGATCTGGCGGGAGTAATGAATGAGCAGTTCTTC. Its translation is CSARDLAGVMNEQFF.

The V and J genes are TRBV7-6 and TRBJ2-7, with TRBD1 identical over 10 bases. The CDR3 consists of 16 residues. The junction had 10 bases not matched to a gene; V was cut back by 1 base and J by 7 bases. Per germline, CDR1 SGHVS and CDR2 FNYEAQ. CDR3 in amino acids: CASSLVLTGGMWEQYF. The CDR3 DNA follows: TGTGCCAGCAGCTTAGTCTTGACAGGGGGCATGTGGGAGCAGTACTTC.

In regard to this clonotype: This could be a read error, since a much larger clone is one nucleotide away. CDR3 protein: CASCLGGLAGPRGDTQYF. The CDR3 nucleotides read TGTGCCAGCTGTTTAGGGGGACTAGCGGGGCCCCGGGGAGATACGCAGTATTTT. The V and J genes are TRBV12-3 or TRBV12-4 and TRBJ2-3; 13 nucleotides match TRBD2. The length of the CDR3 is 18 residues.

This clonotype was counted a few times. The genes are TRBV2 and TRBJ2-6, with D possibly being TRBD1 (6 bases). This CDR3 comprises 17 residues. V was pared by 8 bases and J by 0 bases, with 17 bases between. Germline CDR1 reads SNHLY; CDR2 reads FYNNEI. The CDR3 sequence is CASGTTKVLSGANVLTF. The CDR3 nucleotides are TGTGCCAGCGGGACAACGAAGGTCCTCTCTGGGGCCAACGTCCTGACTTTC.